The 20 T cell receptor beta chains below all came from one sample that was sequenced in a study of glioma-infiltrating T cells after dendritic cell vaccination (dated by TCRdb to 2016 to 2017). To prepare the library, the immunoSEQ multiplex PCR assay was applied. The table comes from immuneACCESS by way of TCRdb, which keeps in-frame sequences with V and J called. Part of the clones is missing from these tables; in studies checked, under half for an unresolved V gene and the rest for unknown reasons. This sample lists approximately 22,000 clones; around 74% were detected once. The ten largest clones capture under 40% of the sample. Here the sequenced sample was blood, taken before dendritic cell vaccination. The receptors here all came from a human donor with glioblastoma.

This chain links TRBV6-4 with TRBJ1-2; D perhaps matches TRBD1 (6 bases). The CDR3 length is 14 residues. Germline V lookup: CDR1 MRHNA, CDR2 SNTAGT. The V end was cut by 3 bases, the J end by 8 bases, with 16 bases between. This CDR3 reads CASSEGRSGGGYTF. Written as DNA, the CDR3 is TGTGCCAGCAGTGAAGGCCGGTCGGGGGGCGGCTACACCTTC.

This clone was seen a few times. V and J are TRBV28 and TRBJ2-7; 7 nucleotides align to TRBD2. This CDR3 is 16 amino acids long. Trimming took 3 bases from V and 7 from J; bases not matched to a gene: 15. The germline gives CDR1 MDHEN, CDR2 SYDVKM. This CDR3 reads CASSLGGTMQTKEQYF. The CDR3 DNA follows: TGTGCCAGCAGTTTGGGGGGGACGATGCAAACGAAAGAGCAGTACTTC.

This chain connects TRBV7-2 to TRBJ2-7, with D unclear. This CDR3 comprises 12 residues. V shed 7 bases and J shed 0 bases, with 7 bases lying between them. The V gene's germline CDR1 is SGHTA and CDR2 FQGNSA. In DNA form, the CDR3 reads TGTGCCAGCACAGGCAACTCCTACGAGCAGTACTTC. It specifies CASTGNSYEQYF.

The J gene is TRBJ2-5, the V gene TRBV27; D ambiguous. In germline, CDR1 is MNHEY, CDR2 SMNVEV (reference sequence). The V and J ends lost 3 bases and 0 bases respectively, with 8 bases between them. The CDR3 is 14 amino acids. As DNA, the CDR3 is TGTGCCAGCAGTTTCGGAGCGTACCAAGAGACCCAGTACTTC. Protein sequence: CASSFGAYQETQYF.

The CDR3 DNA sequence: TGTGCCAGCAGCTTAGAACGGCGGGAAAAGCAGTTCTTC. Translation: CASSLERREKQFF. The rearrangement uses TRBV7-9 and TRBJ2-1; possibly TRBD2 for D (6 bases). Trimming took off 1 base at V and 11 bases at J, with 12 bases between the two ends. The CDR3 contains 13 residues. Germline assignment: CDR1 SEHNR and CDR2 FQNEAQ (reference sequence).

This chain links TRBV7-8 with TRBJ2-7, with TRBD2 identical over 8 bases. V shed 6 bases and J 2 bases; nucleotides not matched to a gene: 9. This CDR3 spans 15 amino acids. Germline V CDR1 and CDR2: SGHVS, FQNEAQ. The CDR3 DNA reads TGTGCCAGCAGGGTGGCTAGCGGGCCTACCTACGAGCAGTACTTC. Residues: CASRVASGPTYEQYF.

As DNA, the CDR3 is TGTGCCAGCAGCGTGAGCGGGACCTCCTACAATGAGCAGTTCTTC. Its protein is CASSVSGTSYNEQFF. This chain joins TRBV9 and TRBJ2-1; 7 bases align to TRBD2. There are 15 residues in the CDR3. Germline V gives CDR1 SGDLS, CDR2 YYNGEE. V trimming: 2 bases; J trimming: 0 bases; junction bases outside the gene matches: 2.

The chain employs TRBV27 and TRBJ2-4, with D possibly matching TRBD2 (6 bases). Germline V gene data show CDR1 as MNHEY and CDR2 as SMNVEV (reference sequence). The CDR3 runs 19 residues. V lost 5 bases and J lost 0, with 23 bases in between. The CDR3: CASSPGAGLWDLAKNIQYF. The CDR3 region has the DNA TGTGCCAGCAGTCCCGGCGCCGGACTATGGGACTTAGCCAAAAACATTCAGTACTTC.

The chain employs TRBV6-5 and TRBJ1-6; D is unclear. Germline V gene sequence: CDR1 MNHEY, CDR2 SVGAGI. The CDR3 is made up of 14 amino acids. Trimming pared 2 bases from V and 4 bases from J, leaving 6 bases between. DNA of the CDR3: TGTGCCAGCAGTTACGGAGGGTATAATTCACCCCTCCACTTT. Translating it yields CASSYGGYNSPLHF.

The V and J genes are TRBV6-1 and TRBJ1-2; D perhaps matches TRBD1 (6 bases). V was cut by 6 bases and J by 7 bases, with 15 bases left in between. The V gene's germline CDR1 is MNHNS and CDR2 SASEGT. The CDR3 covers 13 residues. CDR3 coding DNA: TGTGCCAGCAGCTCCCAGCAGGGGATTGGCTACACCTTC. As protein: CASSSQQGIGYTF.

The chain has TRBV5-1 and TRBJ2-7; 15 nucleotides match TRBD2. The CDR3 spans 16 residues. CDR1 SGHRS and CDR2 YFSETQ come from the germline V gene. Trimming cost V 4 bases and J 0 bases; bases outside gene matches: 2. CDR3 bases: TGCGCCAGCAGCCGGACTAGCGGGAGGGTCTCCTACGAGCAGTACTTC. It translates to CASSRTSGRVSYEQYF.

The chain has TRBV6-5 and TRBJ2-7, with 8 bases identical to TRBD2. Germline V gives CDR1 MNHEY, CDR2 SVGAGI. The CDR3 sequence is 13 residues long. With V trimmed by 2 bases and J by 11 bases, 8 bases remained unmatched. In DNA, the CDR3 is TGTGCCAGCAGTTACGAGACGGGAGGGGGTAAGTACTTC. Its protein is CASSYETGGGKYF.

This clone was picked up one time. The V and J genes are TRBV19 and TRBJ1-5; D perhaps matches TRBD1 (6 bases). Germline CDR1 reads LNHDA; CDR2 reads SQIVND (reference sequence). Deletions cut 4 bases from V and 4 bases from J, with 20 bases between. CDR3 size: 17 residues. CDR3 nucleotide sequence: TGTGCCAGTAGTACCCTCTCCCCGACAGGATCAAATCAGCCCCAGCATTTT. This codes for CASSTLSPTGSNQPQHF.

The chain recombines TRBV7-3 with TRBJ1-1; D is perhaps TRBD1 (6 bases). The CDR3 consists of 14 residues. V lost 1 base and J 3 bases, leaving 9 bases between the germline ends. Germline values: CDR1 SGHTA, CDR2 FQGTGA. The CDR3 sequence: CASSLSQGHTEAFF. DNA for the CDR3: TGTGCCAGCAGCTTAAGTCAGGGGCACACTGAAGCTTTCTTT.

This chain joins TRBV5-6 and TRBJ2-7, with 8 bases matching TRBD1. The J segment lost 8 bases and the V segment lost 1 base, leaving 8 bases of the junction unmatched. Per germline, CDR1 SGHDT and CDR2 YYEEEE. There are 14 residues in the CDR3. The CDR3 sequence is CASSLWTGTSQQYF. The CDR3 DNA reads as TGTGCCAGCAGCTTGTGGACAGGGACAAGTCAGCAGTACTTC.

The CDR3 sequence: CASRTGTGLSYEQYF. The CDR3 region has the DNA TGTGCCAGCAGAACCGGGACAGGGCTCTCCTACGAGCAGTACTTC. V is TRBV28 and J is TRBJ2-7, with 9 bases that match TRBD1. The J segment lost 0 bases and the V segment lost 6 bases, leaving 6 bases of the junction unmatched. The germline V gene encodes CDR1 MDHEN and CDR2 SYDVKM. CDR3 size: 15 residues.

The chain combines TRBV5-6 with TRBJ1-6; TRBD1 aligns across 7 bases. V trimming: 4 bases; J trimming: 4 bases; junction bases outside the gene matches: 2. Germline V CDR1 and CDR2: SGHDT, YYEEEE. This CDR3 has 14 residues. CDR3 coding DNA: TGTGCCAGCAGCCCGGGACAGTATAATTCACCCCTCCACTTT. Its translation is CASSPGQYNSPLHF.

This sequence joins TRBV7-2 and TRBJ2-7, with 10 nucleotides matching TRBD1. Losses at the gene ends were 5 bases for V and 2 bases for J; bases not matched to a gene: 6. Germline-derived CDR1 and CDR2 are SGHTA and FQGNSA. The CDR3 is made up of 15 amino acids. This CDR3 is CASSTTGGAPYEQYF. CDR3 coding DNA: TGTGCCAGCAGCACGACAGGGGGCGCCCCCTACGAGCAGTACTTC.

The rearrangement links TRBV11-2 to TRBJ1-6; D is possibly TRBD1 (5 bases). The ends were cut back, 5 bases at V and 7 bases at J, with 15 bases in the middle. The CDR3 totals 15 residues. Per germline, CDR1 SGHAT and CDR2 FQNNGV. This CDR3 reads CASSRTGFRNSPLHF. CDR3 nucleotides: TGTGCCAGCAGCCGAACAGGTTTCCGGAATTCACCCCTCCACTTT. The full variable domain, in which reference TRBV11-2 and TRBJ1-6 provide the parts outside the CDR3, is EAGVAQSPRYKIIEKRQSVAFWCNPISGHATLYWYQQILGQGPKLLIQFQNNGVVDDSQLPKDRFSAERLKGVDSTLKIQPAKLEDSAVYLCASSRTGFRNSPLHFGNGTRLTVT.

V is TRBV29-1 and J is TRBJ1-1; the D gene is possibly TRBD1 (6 bases). V gave up 6 bases and J gave up 4 bases, with 18 bases separating them. The CDR3 is made up of 14 amino acids. Germline-derived CDR1 and CDR2 are SQVTM and ANQGSEA. This CDR3 is CSVTQQGSATEAFF. CDR3 sequence (DNA): TGCAGCGTCACCCAACAGGGATCAGCCACTGAAGCTTTCTTT.